This T cell receptor beta chain stems from a study of T cells in localized non-small cell lung cancer. Produced via immunoSEQ multiplex PCR; TCRdb's table is partial and in-frame only. The sample has a few hundred clones; approximately 25% are singletons. This clone was counted between two and nine times. The antigen is unknown. The study's findings and limits: The study sequenced only one region of the tumor. As a result, intratumor heterogeneity could not be excluded and remains possible. When the top 100 tumor clones were examined, a median around 61 of them also appeared in the adjacent lung, which was paired and uninvolved. Measurement of T cell clonality placed uninvolved adjacent lung highest, above the level in tumor.

The CDR3 is 15 amino acids. The ends were cut back, 6 bases at V and 4 bases at J, with 16 bases in the middle. This chain links TRBV6-7 with TRBJ2-4; D possibly uses TRBD1 or TRBD2 (6 bases each). TRBV6-7 counts as an open reading frame of uncertain function. The clonotype originates from a male donor older than 55 with stage II lung adenocarcinoma. This specimen was lung tumor tissue, taken before any cancer treatment. The CDR3 reads CASRERGDKKNIQYF. CDR3 DNA sequence: TGTGCCAGCAGAGAAAGGGGGGACAAAAAAAACATTCAGTACTTC.